The rows below give T cell receptor beta chains drawn from one sample of a study of cytomegalovirus exposure and HLA in healthy donors. Assay: immunoSEQ multiplex PCR; the TCRdb copy retains only in-frame clones and omits some. The table lists about 57,000 clones, approximately 83% of them singletons. Input material: PBMCs. The origin of the receptors is a man aged 25 to 40 in good health and CMV-seronegative. Both conserved end residues are part of each CDR3. The D gene is left open where the match is weak. Expanded clones get a size class; other rows say once, few or many, or leave the size out.

d_call j_call v_call clone_size cdr3_aa cdr3_nt
TRBD2 TRBJ2-1 TRBV7-2 NA CASSLKTPGLAGVTQFF TGTGCCAGCAGTCTCAAAACTCCGGGACTAGCGGGAGTTACTCAGTTCTTC
TRBD1 TRBJ1-1 TRBV11-3 NA CASSSGTGLNTEAFF TGTGCCAGCTCTTCCGGGACAGGGTTGAACACTGAAGCTTTCTTT
TRBD2 TRBJ2-7 TRBV6-5 NA CASSLAGLYEQYF TGTGCCAGCAGTCTAGCGGGACTCTACGAGCAGTACTTC
TRBD1 TRBJ1-1 TRBV9 NA CASSHSTGGADPSHMNTEAFF TGTGCCAGCAGCCACTCGACAGGGGGCGCAGATCCGTCCCACATGAACACTGAAGCTTTCTTT
NA TRBJ1-4 TRBV4-3 NA CASSQDNSRREKLFF TGCGCCAGCAGCCAAGATAACAGTAGAAGGGAAAAACTGTTTTTT
NA TRBJ2-7 TRBV29-1 NA CSADRTGNGEQYF TGCAGCGCTGATCGAACCGGGAACGGCGAGCAGTACTTC
NA TRBJ1-4 TRBV9 NA CASSVGGGEKLFF TGTGCCAGCAGCGTGGGGGGGGGCGAAAAACTGTTTTTT
TRBD2 TRBJ2-7 TRBV7-6 NA CASSLDWTSGTSSYEQYF TGTGCCAGCAGCTTAGATTGGACTAGCGGTACGAGCTCCTACGAGCAGTACTTC
TRBD2 TRBJ2-7 TRBV7-2 few CASSWGTSGTPSRYEQYF TGTGCCAGCAGCTGGGGGACTAGCGGGACCCCCTCGAGGTACGAGCAGTACTTC
NA TRBJ2-7 TRBV6-1 NA CASSDGRGSDEQYF TGTGCCAGCAGTGACGGCAGGGGTTCTGATGAGCAGTACTTC
TRBD2 TRBJ2-1 TRBV27 once CASSQSGSPYNEQFF TGTGCCAGCAGCCAAAGCGGGAGTCCCTACAATGAGCAGTTCTTC
TRBD2 TRBJ2-7 TRBV30 NA CAWSQEPGTNLEQYF TGTGCCTGGAGTCAGGAACCCGGGACTAACCTCGAGCAGTACTTC
NA TRBJ2-2 TRBV19 once CASTWGHRGGTGELFF TGTGCCAGTACCTGGGGGCACAGGGGGGGGACCGGGGAGCTGTTTTTT
TRBD2 TRBJ2-7 TRBV7-6 NA CASSANSGSSHEQYF TGTGCCAGCAGCGCGAATAGCGGGAGCTCCCACGAGCAGTACTTC
NA TRBJ2-1 TRBV19 NA CASSIMVAMGNEQFF TGTGCCAGTAGTATAATGGTAGCGATGGGTAATGAGCAGTTCTTC
TRBD2 TRBJ2-5 TRBV7-9 NA CSSSSLSGGGQETQYF TGTTCCAGCAGCTCACTTAGCGGGGGAGGGCAGGAGACCCAGTACTTC
TRBD2 TRBJ2-4 TRBV19 NA CASSPLRLAGGLAKNIQYF TGTGCCAGTAGTCCCCTACGACTAGCGGGAGGCCTAGCCAAAAACATTCAGTACTTC
NA TRBJ2-1 TRBV7-6 NA CASSLLSGPSSYNEQFF TGTGCCAGCAGCTTACTCAGCGGGCCCAGCTCCTACAATGAGCAGTTCTTC
NA TRBJ2-1 TRBV6-5 few CASRPLGNEQFF TGTGCCAGCAGACCCCTCGGCAATGAGCAGTTCTTC
NA TRBJ2-1 TRBV6-6 NA CASSDLSSYNEQFF TGTGCCAGCAGCGATCTAAGCTCCTACAATGAGCAGTTCTTC
TRBD2 TRBJ2-3 TRBV2 NA CASKGAGGLTDTQYF TGTGCCAGCAAAGGAGCGGGAGGGCTCACAGATACGCAGTATTTT
TRBD1 TRBJ1-2 TRBV14 NA CASSYRGLEGYTF TGTGCCAGCAGCTACAGGGGTTTGGAGGGCTACACCTTC
NA TRBJ1-1 TRBV9 few CASSETTNTEAFF TGTGCCAGCAGCGAGACAACGAACACTGAAGCTTTCTTT
NA TRBJ2-7 TRBV11-1 few CASSLPSGRWAYEQYF TGTGCCAGCAGCTTACCGTCAGGCAGATGGGCCTACGAGCAGTACTTC
NA TRBJ2-7 TRBV4-2 NA CASSQVFDSQTYEQYF TGTGCCAGCAGCCAAGTTTTCGACAGTCAGACCTACGAGCAGTACTTC
NA TRBJ2-3 TRBV5-1 NA CASRDRASTDTQYF TGCGCCAGCAGGGACAGAGCTAGCACAGATACGCAGTATTTT